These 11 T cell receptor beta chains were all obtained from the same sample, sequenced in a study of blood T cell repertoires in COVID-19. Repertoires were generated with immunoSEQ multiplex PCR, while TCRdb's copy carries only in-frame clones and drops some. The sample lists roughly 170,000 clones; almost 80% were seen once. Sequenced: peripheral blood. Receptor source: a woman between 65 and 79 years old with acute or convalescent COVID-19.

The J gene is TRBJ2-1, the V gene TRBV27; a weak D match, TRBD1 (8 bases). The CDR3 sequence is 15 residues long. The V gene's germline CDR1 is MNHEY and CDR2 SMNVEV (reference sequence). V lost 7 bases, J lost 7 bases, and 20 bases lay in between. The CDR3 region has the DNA TGTGCCAGCACTCAGGGGGCCCAGCGGGGAAATGAGCAGTTCTTC. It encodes CASTQGAQRGNEQFF.

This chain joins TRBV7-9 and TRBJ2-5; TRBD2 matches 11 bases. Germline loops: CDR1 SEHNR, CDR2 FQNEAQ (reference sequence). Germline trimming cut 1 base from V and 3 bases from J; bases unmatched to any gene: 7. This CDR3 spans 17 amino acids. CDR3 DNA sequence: TGTGCCAGCAGCTTAGGTCCGGGGACTAGCGGAAAAGAGACCCAGTACTTC. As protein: CASSLGPGTSGKETQYF. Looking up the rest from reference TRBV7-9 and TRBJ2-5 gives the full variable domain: DTGVSQNPRHKITKRGQNVTFRCDPISEHNRLYWYRQTLGQGPEFLTYFQNEAQLEKSRLLSDRFSAERPKGSFSTLEIQRTEQGDSAMYLCASSLGPGTSGKETQYFGPGTRLLVL.

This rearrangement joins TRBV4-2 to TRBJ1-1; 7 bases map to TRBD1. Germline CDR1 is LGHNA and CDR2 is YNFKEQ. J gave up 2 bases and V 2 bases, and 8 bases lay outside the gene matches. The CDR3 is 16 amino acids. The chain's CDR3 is CASSQFRDRDNTEAFF. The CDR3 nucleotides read TGTGCCAGCAGCCAATTCCGGGACAGAGATAACACTGAAGCTTTCTTT.

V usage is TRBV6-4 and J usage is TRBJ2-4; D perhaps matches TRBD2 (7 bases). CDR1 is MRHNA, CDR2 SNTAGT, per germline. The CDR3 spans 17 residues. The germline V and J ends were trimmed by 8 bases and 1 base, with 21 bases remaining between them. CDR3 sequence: CASGGAEGTSAKNIQYF. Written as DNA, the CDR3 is TGTGCCAGCGGGGGGGCGGAAGGTACGTCGGCCAAAAACATTCAGTACTTC.

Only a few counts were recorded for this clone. The CDR3 sequence is CASSPTAYSNQPQHF. The CDR3 coding sequence is TGTGCCAGCAGCCCGACAGCTTATAGCAATCAGCCCCAGCATTTT. This chain connects TRBV9 to TRBJ1-5; perhaps TRBD1 as D (5 bases). The CDR3 is made up of 15 amino acids. CDR1 SGDLS and CDR2 YYNGEE come from the germline V gene. V dropped 4 bases and J dropped 0 bases, with 11 bases sitting between them.

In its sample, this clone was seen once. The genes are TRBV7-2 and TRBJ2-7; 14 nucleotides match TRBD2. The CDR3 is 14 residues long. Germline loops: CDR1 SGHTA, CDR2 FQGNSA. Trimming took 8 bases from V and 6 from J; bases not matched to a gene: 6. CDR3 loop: CASDPTSGRGEQYF. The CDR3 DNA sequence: TGTGCCAGCGACCCGACTAGCGGGAGGGGCGAGCAGTACTTC.

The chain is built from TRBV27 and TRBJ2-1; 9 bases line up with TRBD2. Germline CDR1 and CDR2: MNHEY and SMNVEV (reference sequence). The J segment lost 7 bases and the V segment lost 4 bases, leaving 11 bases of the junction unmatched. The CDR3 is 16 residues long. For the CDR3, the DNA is TGTGCCAGCAGTTCCCTCTCGGCTAGCGGGACTAATGAGCAGTTCTTC. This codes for CASSSLSASGTNEQFF.

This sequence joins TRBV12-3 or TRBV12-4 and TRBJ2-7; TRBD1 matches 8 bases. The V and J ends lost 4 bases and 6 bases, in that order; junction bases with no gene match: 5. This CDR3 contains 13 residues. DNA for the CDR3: TGTGCCAGCAGTTCAACAGGGGGGATCGAGCAGTACTTC. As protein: CASSSTGGIEQYF.

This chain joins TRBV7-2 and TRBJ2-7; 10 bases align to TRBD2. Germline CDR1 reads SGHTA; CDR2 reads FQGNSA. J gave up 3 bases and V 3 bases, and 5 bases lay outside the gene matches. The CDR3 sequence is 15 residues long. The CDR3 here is CASSFSIAGGYEQYF. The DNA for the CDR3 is TGTGCCAGCAGCTTTAGTATAGCGGGAGGCTACGAGCAGTACTTC.

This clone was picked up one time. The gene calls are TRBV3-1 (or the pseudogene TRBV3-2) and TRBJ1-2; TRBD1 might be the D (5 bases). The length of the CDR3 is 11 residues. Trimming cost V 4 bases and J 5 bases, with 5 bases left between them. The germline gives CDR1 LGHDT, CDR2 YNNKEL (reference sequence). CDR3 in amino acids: CASSPGYGYTF. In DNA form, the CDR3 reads TGTGCCAGCAGCCCAGGGTATGGCTACACCTTC.

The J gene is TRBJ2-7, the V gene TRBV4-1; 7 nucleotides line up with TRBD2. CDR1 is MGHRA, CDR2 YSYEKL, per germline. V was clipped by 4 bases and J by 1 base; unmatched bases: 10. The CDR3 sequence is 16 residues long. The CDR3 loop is CASSLSIAGRSYEQYF. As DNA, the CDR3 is TGCGCCAGCAGCCTCAGCATAGCGGGCCGATCCTACGAGCAGTACTTC.